The TCR beta chain described here comes from a study of shared clonotypes between healthy human individuals. The study's findings and limits: It was observed that 4% to 6% of naive CD4 clonotypes were shared across several donors.

Concerning this clone itself: Its antigen is currently unknown.

Trimming stripped 6 bases from V and 5 bases from J, with 8 bases between. Germline CDR1 SGHRS, CDR2 YFSETQ. This CDR3 contains 11 residues. Some clones are missing from TCRdb's copy, which holds only in-frame ones; the method was immunoSEQ multiplex PCR. The sample has under 1,100,000 clones, roughly 74% seen once. This chain connects TRBV5-1 to TRBJ1-1; TRBD1 is a possible D gene (5 bases). Sequenced sample: memory CD4+ T cells from PBMCs. Described subset: CD45RA-negative fraction. The clonotype was recovered from a man younger than 35 in good health. Some clones in this sample may be carry-over from other donors' samples. The DNA for the CDR3 is TGCGCCAGCATGGGGGATACTGAAGCTTTCTTT. It is translated as CASMGDTEAFF.